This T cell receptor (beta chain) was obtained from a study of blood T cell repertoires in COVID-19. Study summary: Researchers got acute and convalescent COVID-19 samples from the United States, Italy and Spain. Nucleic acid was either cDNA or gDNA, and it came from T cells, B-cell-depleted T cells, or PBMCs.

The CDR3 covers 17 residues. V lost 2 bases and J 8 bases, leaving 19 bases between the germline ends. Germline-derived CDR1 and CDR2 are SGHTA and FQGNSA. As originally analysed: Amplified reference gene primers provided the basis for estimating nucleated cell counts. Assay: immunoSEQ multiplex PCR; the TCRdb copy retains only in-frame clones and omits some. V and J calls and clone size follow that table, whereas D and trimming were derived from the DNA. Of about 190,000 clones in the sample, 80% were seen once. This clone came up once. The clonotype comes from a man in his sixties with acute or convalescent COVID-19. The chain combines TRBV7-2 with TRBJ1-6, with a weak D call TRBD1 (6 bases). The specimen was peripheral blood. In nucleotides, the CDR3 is TGTGCCAGCAGCTTAAATTTCGGGCAGGGGTTTTATTCACCCCTCCACTTT. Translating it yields CASSLNFGQGFYSPLHF.